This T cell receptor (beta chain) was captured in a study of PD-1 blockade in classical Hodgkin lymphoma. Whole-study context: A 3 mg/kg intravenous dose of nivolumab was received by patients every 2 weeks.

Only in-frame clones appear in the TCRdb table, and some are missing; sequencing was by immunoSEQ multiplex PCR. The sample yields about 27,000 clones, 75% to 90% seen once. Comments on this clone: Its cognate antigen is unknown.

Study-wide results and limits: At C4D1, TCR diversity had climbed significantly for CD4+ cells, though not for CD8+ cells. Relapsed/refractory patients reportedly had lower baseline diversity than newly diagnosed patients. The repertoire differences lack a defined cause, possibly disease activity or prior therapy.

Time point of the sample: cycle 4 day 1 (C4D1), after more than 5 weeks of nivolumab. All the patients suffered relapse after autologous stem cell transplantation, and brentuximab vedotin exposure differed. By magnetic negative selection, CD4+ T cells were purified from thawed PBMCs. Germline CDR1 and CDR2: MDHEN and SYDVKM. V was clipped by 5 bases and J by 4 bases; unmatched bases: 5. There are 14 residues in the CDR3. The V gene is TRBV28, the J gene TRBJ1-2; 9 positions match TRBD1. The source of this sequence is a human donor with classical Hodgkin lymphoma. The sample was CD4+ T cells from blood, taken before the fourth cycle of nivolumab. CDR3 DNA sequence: TGTGCCAGCAGTCCACAGGGGGCCTCCTATGGCTACACCTTC. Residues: CASSPQGASYGYTF.